This T cell receptor beta chain was profiled in a study of CD8+ T cells in alopecia areata. The study's findings and limits: Higher clonality was seen in lesional scalp than in normal scalp, especially in alopecia totalis/universalis. The study also sequences resident alphabeta T cells of normal skin in scalp samples.

From germline, CDR1 is SQVTM and CDR2 ANQGSEA. The CDR3 length is 12 residues. Deletions cut 8 bases from V and 1 base from J, with 11 bases between. Extracted from the samples, RNA was reverse transcribed into cDNA to serve as the sequencing template. The table came from immunoSEQ multiplex PCR; TCRdb's copy has only in-frame clones and leaves some out. The sample yields 150,000 to 200,000 clones, 55% seen once. On this clone: Antigen: not known.

T lymphocytes (CD4+ and CD8+) were sorted from PBMCs. The genes are TRBV29-1 and TRBJ2-5, with D uncertain. This clonotype was obtained from a human donor in good health. Sequenced sample: CD4+ T cells sorted from blood. The CDR3 region is CSCLVLQETQYF. The CDR3, as DNA: TGCAGCTGCCTCGTCCTCCAAGAGACCCAGTACTTC. Full variable domain (outside the CDR3, taken from reference TRBV29-1 and TRBJ2-5): SAVISQKPSRDICQRGTSLTIQCQVDSQVTMMFWYRQQPGQSLTLIATANQGSEATYESGFVIDKFPISRPNLTFSTLTVSNMSPEDSSIYLCSCLVLQETQYFGPGTRLLVL.